The 5 T cell receptor beta chains reported below all come from one sample, sequenced in a study of T cells after yellow fever vaccination. TCRdb passed the 5' RACE reads through MiXCR, listing each CDR3 protein once. The sample includes roughly 310,000 distinct CDR3 sequences, more than 3% of them seen just once. The specimen comprised PBMCs, sampled on the day of the yellow fever booster vaccination. The receptor set was obtained from a man aged 18 to 29 who received the YFV17D yellow fever vaccine.

At least ten counts were recorded for this clonotype. V usage is TRBV5-1 and J usage is TRBJ1-1; no reliable D call. CDR1 and CDR2 (germline): SGHRS, YFSETQ. The ends were cut back, 0 bases at V and 2 bases at J, with 8 bases in the middle. The CDR3 extends over 14 amino acids. Here the CDR3 reads CASSLVPDNTEAFF. The CDR3 coding sequence is TGCGCCAGCAGCTTGGTTCCAGATAACACTGAAGCTTTCTTT.

This clonotype appeared many times. The genes are TRBV20-1 and TRBJ2-2; 8 nucleotides align to TRBD2. Germline V gene sequence: CDR1 DFQATT, CDR2 SNEGSKA (reference sequence). V was pared by 0 bases and J by 0 bases, with 3 bases of the junction left unmatched. The CDR3 totals 16 residues. The CDR3 here is CSAREGGGPNTGELFF. The CDR3 DNA is TGCAGTGCTAGAGAAGGCGGGGGGCCGAACACCGGGGAGCTGTTTTTT.

The chain links TRBV5-5 to TRBJ2-7, with a tentative D call TRBD1 (6 bases). This CDR3 contains 13 residues. Trimming left V 1 base short and J 11 bases short, with 16 bases between. In germline, CDR1 is SGHKS, CDR2 YYEKEE (reference sequence). Here the CDR3 DNA reads TGTGCCAGCAGCTTGAATCAGGGGCCAAACGAGTACGTC. This translates into CASSLNQGPNEYV.

This clonotype has at least ten counts. This chain links TRBV15 with TRBJ2-2; D is ambiguous. Deletions cut 7 bases from V and 7 bases from J, with 10 bases between. Germline values: CDR1 LNHNV, CDR2 YYDKDF (reference sequence). The CDR3 contains 12 residues. The CDR3: CATTQEDGELFF. The CDR3 DNA sequence: TGTGCCACCACCCAGGAAGACGGGGAGCTGTTTTTT.

The genes are TRBV5-1 and TRBJ2-7; 8 bases agree with TRBD2. Germline V CDR1 and CDR2: SGHRS, YFSETQ. The CDR3 spans 15 residues. V was clipped by 4 bases and J by 6 bases; unmatched bases: 12. CDR3 nucleotides: TGCGCCAGCAGCCCCAACGGGGGGGGGCGATTCGAGCAGTACGTC. It is translated as CASSPNGGGRFEQYV.